This T cell receptor beta chain was sequenced in a study of chemoradiotherapy in HPV16-positive cancers. Turning to the study itself: A couple of HPV16-positive patients' cells yielded candidate HPV-specific clones and common motifs.

General observations from the study: During treatment, candidate HPV-specific clones and E7-related motifs expanded in tumor. HPV-specific T cells were functionally defined from only a couple of HPV16-positive patients.

Produced via immunoSEQ multiplex PCR; TCRdb's table is partial and in-frame only. The sample lists approximately 15,000 clones, roughly 89% occurring once. CDR3 length: 13 residues. V lost 5 bases to trimming and J lost 4 bases; unmatched junction nucleotides: 3. Germline CDR1 LGHNT, CDR2 FRNRAP. As to this clone: Its matching antigen is unknown.

This sequence originates from a human donor with HPV-associated anogenital cancer. The sequencing used tumor tissue, collected from a patient who underwent chemoradiotherapy. The genes are TRBV12-5 and TRBJ1-2; TRBD1 aligns across 8 bases. This chain's CDR3 is CASGGGTGYGYTF. Written as DNA, the CDR3 is TGTGCTAGTGGTGGCGGGACAGGCTATGGCTACACCTTC. Together with reference TRBV12-5 and TRBJ1-2, the CDR3 gives the full variable domain: DARVTQTPRHKVTEMGQEVTMRCQPILGHNTVFWYRQTMMQGLELLAYFRNRAPLDDSGMPKDRFSAEMPDATLATLKIQPSEPRDSAVYFCASGGGTGYGYTFGSGTRLTVV.